This T cell receptor beta chain emerged from a study of regulatory T cells. CD4+ cells were sorted into CD25-high CD127-low regulatory cells and CD25-low CD127-high conventional cells. For this clone: Its specificity is unknown.

Primers: 52 TRBV forward and 13 TRBJ reverse. The data were produced by immunoSEQ multiplex PCR, yet TCRdb's version contains in-frame clones alone and is incomplete. The sample lists approximately 31,000 clones, 93% occurring once. Deletions cut 5 bases from V and 10 bases from J, with 12 bases between. Germline CDR1 is LNHDA and CDR2 is SQIVND (reference sequence). The CDR3 consists of 12 residues. Broader study findings: In CD3G-deficient patients, conventional CD4+ T cells were enriched for hydrophobic CDR3 residues at positions 6 and 7.

Sample: conventional CD4+ T cells sorted from blood. The chain employs TRBV19 and TRBJ2-1; D is ambiguous. The source is a child aged 2 to 15 with CD3G deficiency. The CDR3 is CASSPTFGEQFF. In DNA form, the CDR3 reads TGTGCCAGTAGTCCAACTTTTGGGGAGCAGTTCTTC.